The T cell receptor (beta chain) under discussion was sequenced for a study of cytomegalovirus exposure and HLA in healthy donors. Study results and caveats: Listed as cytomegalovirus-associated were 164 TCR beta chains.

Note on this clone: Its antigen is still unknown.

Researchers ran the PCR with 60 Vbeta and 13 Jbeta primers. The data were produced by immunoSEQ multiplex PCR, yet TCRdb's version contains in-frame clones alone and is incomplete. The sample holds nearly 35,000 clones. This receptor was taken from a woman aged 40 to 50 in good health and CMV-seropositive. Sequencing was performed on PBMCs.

CDR3 sequence reads: CASSWTTNTEAFF. DNA of the CDR3: TGCGCCAGCAGCTGGACAACGAACACTGAAGCTTTCTTT. J is TRBJ1-1 and V is TRBV5-1; D possibly corresponds to TRBD1 (5 bases). The CDR3 is 13 residues long. V dropped 3 bases and J dropped 1 base, with 7 bases sitting between them. Germline CDR1 and CDR2: SGHRS and YFSETQ.